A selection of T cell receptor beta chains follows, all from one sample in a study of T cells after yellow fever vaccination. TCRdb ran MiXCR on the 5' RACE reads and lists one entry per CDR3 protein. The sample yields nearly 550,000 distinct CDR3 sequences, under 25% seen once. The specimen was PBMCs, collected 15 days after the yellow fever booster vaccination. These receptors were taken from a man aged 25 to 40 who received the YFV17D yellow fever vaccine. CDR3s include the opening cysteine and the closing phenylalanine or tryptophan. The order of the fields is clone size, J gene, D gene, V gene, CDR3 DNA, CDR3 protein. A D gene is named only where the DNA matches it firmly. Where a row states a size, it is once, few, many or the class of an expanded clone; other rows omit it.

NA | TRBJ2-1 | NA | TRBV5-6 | TGTGCCAGCAGCTTCCTGCGGGAGCAGTTCTTC | CASSFLREQFF
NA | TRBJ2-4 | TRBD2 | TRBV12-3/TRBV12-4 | TGTGCCAGCAGTCTCCGACTAGCGGGAGAACCCAAAAACATTCAGTACTTC | CASSLRLAGEPKNIQYF
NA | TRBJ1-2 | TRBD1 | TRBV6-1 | TGTGCCAGCAGCGTGAATACAGGGGGCGCCGGAGGCTACACCTTC | CASSVNTGGAGGYTF
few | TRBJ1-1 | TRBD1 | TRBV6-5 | TGTGCCAGCAGTTCCTCGGGACAGGTCACTGAAGCTTTCTTT | CASSSSGQVTEAFF
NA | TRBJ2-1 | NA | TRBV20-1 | TGCAGTGCTAGGGTTTTAGGCCACTACAATGAGCAGTTCTTC | CSARVLGHYNEQFF
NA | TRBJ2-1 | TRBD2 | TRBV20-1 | TGCAGTGCTTACGGACTTAGGACTAGCGGGGAGCAGTTCTTC | CSAYGLRTSGEQFF
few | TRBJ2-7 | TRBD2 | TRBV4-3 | TGCGCCAGCAGCCAAGTGTCTAGCGGGCAGCAGTACTTC | CASSQVSSGQQYF
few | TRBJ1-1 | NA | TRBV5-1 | TGCGCCAGCAGCTTGCGGTCCTTGGAACCTGAAGCTTTCTTT | CASSLRSLEPEAFF
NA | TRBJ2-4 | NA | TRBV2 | TGTGCCAGCACCGAGGGGGGGAGAGGGAACATTCAGTACTTC | CASTEGGRGNIQYF
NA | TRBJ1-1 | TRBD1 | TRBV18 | TGTGCCAGCTCACCTGGGACAGGGGGCTCCGGCACTGAAGCTTTCTTT | CASSPGTGGSGTEAFF
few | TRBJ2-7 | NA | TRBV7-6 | TGTGCCAGCAGCTTAGAATCCAGCCGCTCAACCGAGCAGTACTTC | CASSLESSRSTEQYF
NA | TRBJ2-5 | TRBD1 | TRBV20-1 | TGCAGTGCTGCAAACAGGGGGGAGAAGACCCAGTACTTC | CSAANRGEKTQYF
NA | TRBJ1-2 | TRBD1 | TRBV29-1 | TGCAGCGTTGTCTCAGCCGGGACAGGGATGCCTCATGGCTACACCTTC | CSVVSAGTGMPHGYTF
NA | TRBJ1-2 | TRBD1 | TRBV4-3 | TGCGCCAGCAGCCAAGACAGGGGGTTTTCTTATGGCTACACCTTC | CASSQDRGFSYGYTF
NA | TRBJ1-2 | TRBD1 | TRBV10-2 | TGCGCCAGCAGTGAATTGGACAGGGGATATGGCTACACCTTC | CASSELDRGYGYTF
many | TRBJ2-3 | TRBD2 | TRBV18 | TGTGCCTGCTCGACTAGCCTCACAGATACGCAGTATTTT | CACSTSLTDTQYF
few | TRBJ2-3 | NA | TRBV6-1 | TGTGCCGCCAGCCCTGGACGGAGCACAGATACGCAGTATTTT | CAASPGRSTDTQYF
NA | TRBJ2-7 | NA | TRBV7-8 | TGTGCCAGCAGTACGCTCCAGACAGCCGAGCAGTACTTC | CASSTLQTAEQYF
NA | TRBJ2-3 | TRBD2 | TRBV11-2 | TGTGCCAGCAGCCCTGGACTAGCGGGAGCTTCCTTTGAAGATACGCAGTATTTT | CASSPGLAGASFEDTQYF
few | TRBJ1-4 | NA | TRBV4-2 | TGTGCCAGCAGCCAAGGGGGACTAACTAATGAAAAACTGTTTTTT | CASSQGGLTNEKLFF
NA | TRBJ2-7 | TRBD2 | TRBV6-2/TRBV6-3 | TGTGCCAGCAGAGGACCTAGCGGGAGGCTTGGCGAGCAGTACTTC | CASRGPSGRLGEQYF
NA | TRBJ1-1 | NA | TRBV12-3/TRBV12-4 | TGTGCCAGCAGCCCCCAAAGGCCGACAGGTGAAGCTTTCTTT | CASSPQRPTGEAFF
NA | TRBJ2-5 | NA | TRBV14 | TGTGCCAGCAGCCAAGGGATTACCATTTGGGAGACCCAGTACTTC | CASSQGITIWETQYF
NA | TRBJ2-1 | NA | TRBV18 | TGTGCCAGCTCACAAACTAAAATCGGAGATGAGCAGTTCTTC | CASSQTKIGDEQFF
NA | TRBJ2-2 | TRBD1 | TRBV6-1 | TGTGCCAGCGTACAGGGGGGCACCGGGGAGCTGTTTTTT | CASVQGGTGELFF
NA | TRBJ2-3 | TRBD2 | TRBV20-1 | TGCAGTGCTAGAGATGCACTAGCGGGATTACATACGCAGTATTTT | CSARDALAGLHTQYF
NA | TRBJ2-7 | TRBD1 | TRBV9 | TGTGCCAGCAGCGCTGACAGGGGGGACGTTGGCGACGAGCAGTACTTC | CASSADRGDVGDEQYF
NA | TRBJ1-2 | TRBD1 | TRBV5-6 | TGTGCCAGCCGGGACAGTAACTATGGCTACACCTTC | CASRDSNYGYTF